The 18 T cell receptor beta chains below all came from one sample that was sequenced in a study of early T cells in non-severe SARS-CoV-2 infection. From the 5' RACE reads, TCRdb called clonotypes with MiXCR, one entry per CDR3 protein. This sample carries about 64,000 distinct CDR3 sequences, around 20% of them seen once, and the ten largest clones take approximately 17%. Sequences were derived from whole blood, sampled at baseline. All receptors come from an adult who was a healthcare worker with PCR-confirmed SARS-CoV-2 infection or an uninfected control (not recorded which).

The chain joins TRBV20-1 to TRBJ2-4; no reliable D call. The CDR3 length is 12 residues. Germline CDR1 and CDR2: DFQATT and SNEGSKA (reference sequence). Trimming took 6 bases from V and 1 from J, leaving 7 bases between them. The CDR3 nucleotides are TGCAGTGCGAGTCCGGCCAAAAACATTCAGTACTTC. It yields the protein CSASPAKNIQYF.

The chain uses TRBV7-9 and TRBJ2-3; 12 positions agree with TRBD2. Germline CDR1 SEHNR, CDR2 FQNEAQ (reference sequence). Trimming at V came to 5 bases and at J to 2 bases, leaving 5 bases not matched to a gene. This CDR3 has 16 amino acids. In nucleotides, the CDR3 is TGTGCCAGCAGCCCGTGGACTAGCGGGGACACAGATACGCAGTATTTT. This encodes CASSPWTSGDTDTQYF.

This sequence joins TRBV10-3 and TRBJ1-2, with TRBD1 identical over 7 bases. Germline CDR1 and CDR2: ENHRY and SYGVKD. The CDR3 covers 13 residues. V was pared by 6 bases and J by 3 bases, with 4 bases of the junction left unmatched. CDR3 sequence (DNA): TGTGCCATCAGGGGGACAGCGGACTATGGCTACACCTTC. Translation gives CAIRGTADYGYTF.

The chain carries TRBV20-1 and TRBJ2-7, with 8 bases identical to TRBD2. The CDR3 is made up of 13 amino acids. With V trimmed by 1 base and J by 5 bases, 4 bases remained unmatched. The germline V gene has CDR1 DFQATT and CDR2 SNEGSKA (reference sequence). CDR3 in DNA: TGCAGTGCTAGAGTCAGCGGGGGTGACGAGCAGTACTTC. It yields the protein CSARVSGGDEQYF.

The chain joins TRBV12-3 or TRBV12-4 to TRBJ1-3, with D possibly TRBD1 on 5 matching bases. The CDR3 totals 13 residues. Trimming left V 5 bases short and J 4 bases short, with 9 bases between. The CDR3 DNA follows: TGTGCCAGCAGTGTAGACAGCGGAAACACCATATATTTT. As protein: CASSVDSGNTIYF.

The J gene is TRBJ2-5, the V gene TRBV19; perhaps TRBD1 as D (5 bases). V was cut by 5 bases and J by 5 bases, with 15 bases left in between. The CDR3 sequence is 14 residues long. Germline-derived CDR1 and CDR2 are LNHDA and SQIVND (reference sequence). The CDR3 reads CASSPQGPGETQYF. The DNA for the CDR3 is TGTGCCAGTAGTCCGCAGGGTCCTGGGGAGACCCAGTACTTC.

The J gene is TRBJ1-1, the V gene TRBV18; a possible D gene is TRBD1 (5 bases). This CDR3 has 13 residues. V lost 5 bases and J lost 7, with 14 bases in between. CDR1 and CDR2 from the germline V gene are KGHSH and LQKENI. The CDR3 region has the DNA TGTGCCAGCTCAGGGGACGACCGAAATGAAGCTTTCTTT. Translated, it gives CASSGDDRNEAFF.

The chain couples TRBV6-1 to TRBJ1-1; 7 positions agree with TRBD1. Germline V lookup: CDR1 MNHNS, CDR2 SASEGT. The CDR3 sequence is 15 residues long. V shed 5 bases, J shed 1 base, and the junction held 7 bases outside the gene matches. The CDR3 DNA reads TGTGCCAGCAGTAAGACAGGGCGGTCGAACACTGAAGCTTTCTTT. This sequence encodes CASSKTGRSNTEAFF.

This clonotype was seen a few times. V is TRBV3-1 and J is TRBJ2-1, with D perhaps matching TRBD1 (5 bases). Looked up from germline, CDR1 is LGHDT and CDR2 is YNNKEL (reference sequence). V was clipped by 5 bases and J by 3 bases, with 11 bases between them. This CDR3 is built from 14 residues. CDR3 protein: CASSSLDSYNEQFF. The CDR3 region has the DNA TGTGCCAGCAGCTCTCTAGACAGCTACAATGAGCAGTTCTTC.

At least ten counts were recorded for this clonotype. The J gene is TRBJ1-1, the V gene TRBV5-1, with no clear D. Trimming stripped 2 bases from V and 5 bases from J, with 13 bases between. The CDR3 is made up of 14 amino acids. Germline CDR1 and CDR2: SGHRS and YFSETQ. The CDR3 region has the DNA TGCGCCAGCAGCTTCTCGTCAGAGGAGACTGAAGCTTTCTTT. Translation gives CASSFSSEETEAFF.

The rearrangement links TRBV12-3 or TRBV12-4 to TRBJ1-3; possibly TRBD1 for D (6 bases). CDR3 length: 13 residues. Trimming shortened V by 6 bases and J by 4 bases, and 10 bases separated the two germline ends. The CDR3 spells CASRTGPGNTIYF. In DNA form, the CDR3 reads TGTGCCAGCAGAACAGGGCCAGGAAACACCATATATTTT.

A word on this clonotype: Mismatch with germline at one junction end may stem from a read error. This chain links TRBV7-9 with TRBJ2-7; 9 nucleotides agree with TRBD2. The CDR3 spans 14 residues. Germline V lookup: CDR1 SEHNR, CDR2 FQNEAQ (reference sequence). CDR3 sequence: CASSTGTSSHEQYF. In DNA form, the CDR3 reads TGTGCCAGCAGCACCGGGACTAGCTCCCACGAGCAGTACTTC.

V usage is TRBV4-1 and J usage is TRBJ2-3; 7 bases align to TRBD2. The CDR3 length is 16 residues. Germline V CDR1 and CDR2: MGHRA, YSYEKL. V was pared by 3 bases and J by 8 bases, with 14 bases of the junction left unmatched. CDR3 coding DNA: TGCGCCAGCAGCCAGCCAGCGGGGAGAAAGGGCGGTACGCAGTATTTT. It translates to CASSQPAGRKGGTQYF.

The genes are TRBV7-9 and TRBJ2-5; perhaps TRBD2 as D (5 bases). V lost 0 bases and J 2 bases, leaving 13 bases between the germline ends. This CDR3 contains 16 residues. Germline V CDR1 and CDR2: SEHNR, FQNEAQ (reference sequence). The chain's CDR3 is CASSLAESGGQETQYF. CDR3 sequence (DNA): TGTGCCAGCAGCTTAGCGGAGTCAGGCGGGCAAGAGACCCAGTACTTC.

This clonotype was observed many times. The V gene is TRBV29-1, the J gene TRBJ1-1, with TRBD1 identical over 10 bases. Germline V lookup: CDR1 SQVTM, CDR2 ANQGSEA. The CDR3 totals 14 residues. V lost 7 bases to trimming and J lost 3 bases; unmatched junction nucleotides: 8. The chain's CDR3 is CSGGRQGADTEAFF. Here the CDR3 DNA reads TGCAGCGGAGGGAGACAGGGGGCCGACACTGAAGCTTTCTTT.

This clonotype was recorded a few times. The gene calls are TRBV12-3 or TRBV12-4 and TRBJ2-5; 9 bases match TRBD2. The J segment lost 2 bases and the V segment lost 6 bases, leaving 7 bases of the junction unmatched. The CDR3 is 15 residues long. The CDR3 sequence is CASSHIAGDQETQYF. CDR3 sequence (DNA): TGTGCCAGCAGCCATATAGCGGGGGATCAAGAGACCCAGTACTTC.

This clonotype was picked up a small number of times. J is TRBJ1-6 and V is TRBV29-1; no firm D call. The V and J ends lost 6 bases and 2 bases respectively, with 17 bases between them. Germline CDR1 SQVTM, CDR2 ANQGSEA. This CDR3 is built from 16 residues. CDR3 DNA: TGCAGCGTCCCCGGGGAGCCTAGCACCTATAATTCACCCCTCCACTTT. This translates into CSVPGEPSTYNSPLHF.

This rearrangement joins TRBV20-1 to TRBJ2-7, with TRBD2 identical over 9 bases. Germline CDR1 is DFQATT and CDR2 is SNEGSKA (reference sequence). V dropped 5 bases and J dropped 7; count of bases not matched to a gene: 12. CDR3 length equals 14 residues. The CDR3, as DNA: TGCAGTGCTGTACAAAGCGGGGGGTCCTCTGAGCAGTACTTC. It specifies CSAVQSGGSSEQYF.